In this sample, the clone carrying this T cell receptor beta chain turned up once. Looked up from germline, CDR1 is MNHEY and CDR2 is SMNVEV (reference sequence). This CDR3 has 14 residues. The ends were cut back, 1 base at V and 2 bases at J, with 7 bases in the middle. This sample is part of a study of T cell changes during pregnancy in multiple sclerosis. Sequencing used immunoSEQ multiplex PCR; TCRdb keeps in-frame clones, though not all of them. The repertoire has some 80,000 clones, 94% of them found once; the top ten carry 0.13% to 0.15%. This clonotype was sampled from a female donor with multiple sclerosis, enrolled in a pregnancy study. The chain is built from TRBV27 and TRBJ2-3, with D hard to call. The material sequenced was CD4+ T cells from peripheral blood mononuclear cells, taken after pregnancy. The CDR3 DNA follows: TGTGCCAGCAGTTTATTAGCTCTCACAGATACGCAGTATTTT. Its protein is CASSLLALTDTQYF.